Presented here are 21 T cell receptor beta chains from one specimen sequenced in a study of identical twins. TCRdb passed the 5' RACE reads through MiXCR, listing each CDR3 protein once. The repertoire has 450,000 or so distinct CDR3 sequences, roughly an eighth of them found once; the top ten carry approximately 1%. These same records also appear under a second study, on yellow fever vaccine responses in identical twins.

Sequencing used CD4+ T cells sorted from blood. The receptors were sampled from a young woman in good health.

The table lists this clonotype with a few counts. The chain combines TRBV4-2 with TRBJ2-3; D gene unclear. The germline CDR1 and CDR2 sequences are LGHNA and YNFKEQ. The CDR3 is 15 residues long. With 6 bases removed from V and 2 bases from J, the gap between germline ends came to 15 bases. CDR3 in DNA: TGTGCCAGCAGTCGTCTCGATGTGGACACAGATACGCAGTATTTT. Amino acid sequence: CASSRLDVDTDTQYF.

This clonotype was detected a few times. V gene TRBV11-3 combines with J gene TRBJ2-7; D is undetermined. Germline lookup yields CDR1 SGHNT and CDR2 YENEEA. The CDR3 is 12 amino acids. V was pared by 4 bases and J by 7 bases, with 11 bases between. CDR3 nucleotide sequence: TGTGCCAGCAGCTATAAAACCGGGGAGCAGTACTTC. Its translation is CASSYKTGEQYF. The full variable domain, rest sourced from reference TRBV11-3 and TRBJ2-7, is EAGVVQSPRYKIIEKKQPVAFWCNPISGHNTLYWYLQNLGQGPELLIRYENEEAVDDSQLPKDRFSAERLKGVDSTLKIQPAELGDSAVYLCASSYKTGEQYFGPGTRLTVT.

This clonotype was counted only a few times. This chain uses TRBV3-1 with TRBJ2-1, with TRBD2 matching over 8 bases. This CDR3 is 16 amino acids long. J was trimmed by 6 bases and V by 1 base; bases with no gene match: 8. Germline CDR1 LGHDT, CDR2 YNNKEL (reference sequence). Here the CDR3 reads CASSQVGTSGANEQFF. Here the CDR3 DNA reads TGTGCCAGCAGCCAAGTGGGGACTAGTGGAGCCAATGAGCAGTTCTTC.

This clonotype appeared many times. The chain combines TRBV7-6 with TRBJ2-2; D ambiguous. Trimming removed 5 bases at V and 0 bases at J, with 10 bases between. Germline CDR1 and CDR2: SGHVS and FNYEAQ. CDR3 length equals 15 residues. The CDR3 sequence is CASSGGSTNTGELFF. CDR3 DNA: TGTGCCAGCAGCGGCGGCAGCACGAACACCGGGGAGCTGTTTTTT. The full variable domain, completed using reference TRBV7-6 and TRBJ2-2, is GAGVSQSPRYKVTKRGQDVALRCDPISGHVSLYWYRQALGQGPEFLTYFNYEAQQDKSGLPNDRFSAERPEGSISTLTIQRTEQRDSAMYRCASSGGSTNTGELFFGEGSRLTVL.

This chain joins TRBV6-5 and TRBJ2-1; 9 bases fit TRBD2. The CDR3 covers 16 residues. The V gene end was trimmed by 7 bases and the J gene end by 5 bases; junction bases not matched to a gene: 12. Germline-derived CDR1 and CDR2 are MNHEY and SVGAGI. CDR3 bases: TGTGCCAGCAATTCGATCCTGACTAGCGGCAACAATGAGCAGTTCTTC. Translating it yields CASNSILTSGNNEQFF.

This clonotype was recorded many times. The genes are TRBV3-1 and TRBJ2-2; 7 nucleotides match TRBD2. The junction had 9 bases not matched to a gene; V was cut back by 0 bases and J by 5 bases. The CDR3 has 17 amino acids. Looked up from germline, CDR1 is LGHDT and CDR2 is YNNKEL (reference sequence). The CDR3 DNA sequence: TGTGCCAGCAGCCAAGATCTGGGGGGGAGCGGTACCGGGGAGCTGTTTTTT. This translates into CASSQDLGGSGTGELFF. Filled out from reference TRBV3-1 and TRBJ2-2, the complete variable domain reads DTAVSQTPKYLVTQMGNDKSIKCEQNLGHDTMYWYKQDSKKFLKIMFSYNNKELIINETVPNRFSPKSPDKAHLNLHINSLELGDSAVYFCASSQDLGGSGTGELFFGEGSRLTVL.

Only a few counts were recorded for this clonotype. The V gene is TRBV6-1, the J gene TRBJ2-3; D remains unclear. The length of the CDR3 is 17 residues. CDR1 and CDR2 from the germline V gene are MNHNS and SASEGT. The V end was cut by 4 bases, the J end by 3 bases, with 20 bases between. The CDR3 is CASSALNPNGHTDTQYF. DNA of the CDR3: TGTGCCAGCAGTGCCCTGAACCCTAATGGCCATACAGATACGCAGTATTTT.

This clonotype showed up just a few times. The V gene is TRBV28, the J gene TRBJ2-6, with 8 bases that match TRBD1. The CDR3 is made up of 15 amino acids. V dropped 6 bases and J dropped 2; count of bases not matched to a gene: 3. Germline-derived CDR1 and CDR2 are MDHEN and SYDVKM. In DNA form, the CDR3 reads TGTGCCAGCAGGACAGGGGTCACTGGGGCCAACGTCCTGACTTTC. Protein: CASRTGVTGANVLTF.

This clonotype was recorded at least ten times. CDR3 nucleotide sequence: TGTGCCAGCAGCCAAGTAGCGGGAGGTCTCTCCTACGAGCAGTACTTC. Translation: CASSQVAGGLSYEQYF. The rearrangement links TRBV3-1 to TRBJ2-7; 10 nucleotides align to TRBD2. Germline loops: CDR1 LGHDT, CDR2 YNNKEL (reference sequence). V lost 1 base, J lost 0 bases, and 3 bases stayed unmatched. The CDR3 contains 16 residues.

This clonotype was detected only a few times. The V call is TRBV18, the J call TRBJ2-4; D unclear. This CDR3 comprises 15 residues. Germline CDR1 is KGHSH and CDR2 is LQKENI. V was pared by 3 bases and J by 1 base, with 10 bases between. The CDR3 nucleotides are TGTGCCAGCTCACCTAACCCGATGGCCAAAAACATTCAGTACTTC. Encoded protein: CASSPNPMAKNIQYF.

This clonotype has more than one count but fewer than ten. V and J are TRBV3-1 and TRBJ1-1; 11 nucleotides match TRBD1. The length of the CDR3 is 14 residues. J lost 6 bases, V lost 2 bases, and 2 bases had no gene match. Per germline, CDR1 LGHDT and CDR2 YNNKEL (reference sequence). The CDR3 DNA follows: TGTGCCAGCAGCCAACCGGGACAGGGGGCTGAAGCTTTCTTT. Residues: CASSQPGQGAEAFF.

This clonotype has a handful of counts. J is TRBJ2-7 and V is TRBV6-1, with D maybe TRBD1 (5 bases). V lost 1 base and J lost 3, with 7 bases in between. From germline, CDR1 is MNHNS and CDR2 SASEGT. There are 13 residues in the CDR3. In DNA, the CDR3 is TGTGCCAGCAGTGAAGGCAGGGTCTACGAGCAGTACTTC. Its translation: CASSEGRVYEQYF.

The genes are TRBV12-5 and TRBJ2-1, with D perhaps being TRBD1 or TRBD2 (5 bases each). V lost 1 base and J 14 bases, leaving 12 bases between the germline ends. Germline assignment: CDR1 LGHNT and CDR2 FRNRAP. The CDR3 spans 12 residues. CDR3 coding DNA: TGTGCTAGTGGTTTGGATGGGACCCTGGAGTTCTTC. This gives the protein CASGLDGTLEFF.

This clonotype has only a few counts. The V call is TRBV12-3 or TRBV12-4, the J call TRBJ1-6; weak D call: TRBD1 (6 bases). The CDR3 is made up of 12 amino acids. Trimming pared 4 bases from V and 8 bases from J, leaving 6 bases between. The CDR3 loop is CASSSGDSPLHF. The CDR3 coding sequence is TGTGCCAGCAGTTCAGGGGATTCACCCCTCCACTTT.

The table lists this clonotype with a few counts. This rearrangement joins TRBV7-2 to TRBJ2-7; 11 nucleotides line up with TRBD2. The CDR3 covers 17 residues. J was trimmed by 3 bases and V by 3 bases; bases with no gene match: 10. Germline-derived CDR1 and CDR2 are SGHTA and FQGNSA. CDR3 sequence reads: CASSFSSGLAGHYEQYF. The DNA of the CDR3 is TGTGCCAGCAGCTTTAGTTCCGGACTAGCGGGCCACTACGAGCAGTACTTC.

In this sample, this clonotype turned up a few times. The V call is TRBV27, the J call TRBJ2-7, with 7 bases that match TRBD1. The junction had 5 bases not matched to a gene; V was cut back by 0 bases and J by 3 bases. The CDR3 length is 15 residues. Germline lookup yields CDR1 MNHEY and CDR2 SMNVEV (reference sequence). This CDR3 reads CASSLSPGTDYEQYF. CDR3 DNA: TGTGCCAGCAGTTTATCCCCAGGGACAGACTACGAGCAGTACTTC.

V gene TRBV29-1 combines with J gene TRBJ1-1; D gene uncertain. The CDR3 loop spans 12 amino acids. The germline CDR1 and CDR2 sequences are SQVTM and ANQGSEA. Between the trimmed V and J ends, which lost 3 bases and 11 bases, there was a span of 16 bases. CDR3 loop: CSVDWGETRAFF. In DNA form, the CDR3 reads TGCAGCGTTGATTGGGGAGAGACCAGGGCTTTCTTT.

The sample holds a few counts of this clonotype. The rearrangement joins TRBV3-1 to TRBJ1-1, with D tentatively TRBD1 (6 bases). Germline V CDR1 and CDR2: LGHDT, YNNKEL (reference sequence). This CDR3 is built from 16 residues. Trimming shortened V by 4 bases and J by 1 base, and 16 bases separated the two germline ends. The CDR3 region is CASSRASGVGNTEAFF. The CDR3 DNA is TGTGCCAGCAGCCGGGCGTCAGGGGTGGGGAACACTGAAGCTTTCTTT. The whole variable domain, filled in from reference TRBV3-1 and TRBJ1-1, reads DTAVSQTPKYLVTQMGNDKSIKCEQNLGHDTMYWYKQDSKKFLKIMFSYNNKELIINETVPNRFSPKSPDKAHLNLHINSLELGDSAVYFCASSRASGVGNTEAFFGQGTRLTVV.

The chain couples TRBV20-1 to TRBJ2-1, with 9 bases aligning to TRBD2. From germline, CDR1 is DFQATT and CDR2 SNEGSKA (reference sequence). Trimming took 4 bases from V and 4 from J; bases not matched to a gene: 8. CDR3 length equals 15 residues. This CDR3 reads CSAIWRAGGYNEQFF. CDR3 nucleotide sequence: TGCAGTGCTATATGGCGGGCGGGAGGGTACAATGAGCAGTTCTTC.

This clonotype was counted a few times. This chain uses TRBV7-2 with TRBJ2-7, with 9 bases that match TRBD2. Germline lookup yields CDR1 SGHTA and CDR2 FQGNSA. This CDR3 has 16 amino acids. After removal of 1 base from V and 2 bases from J, the junction contained 6 bases not matched to a gene. The CDR3 coding sequence is TGTGCCAGCAGCTTAGTTTCTAGCGGGGAAACCTACGAGCAGTACTTC. As protein: CASSLVSSGETYEQYF.

There are many counts of this clonotype. The chain uses TRBV12-3 or TRBV12-4 and TRBJ2-3; the D is unclear. With 5 bases removed from V and 0 bases from J, the gap between germline ends came to 9 bases. CDR3 length: 14 residues. The CDR3 coding sequence is TGTGCCAGCAGTAAGGAATCTAGCACAGATACGCAGTATTTT. Protein product: CASSKESSTDTQYF.